What follows are 26 T cell receptor beta chains derived from one specimen sequenced in a study of cytomegalovirus exposure and HLA in healthy donors. The PCR was carried out with 60 Vbeta primers and 13 Jbeta primers. Produced via immunoSEQ multiplex PCR; TCRdb's table is partial and in-frame only. The sample has 100,000 to 150,000 clones, about 86% seen once. Input material: PBMCs. These TCRs come from a man aged 18 to 30 in good health and CMV-seronegative.

This clone has only a few counts. The chain couples TRBV30 to TRBJ1-5, with TRBD1 as a possible D gene (5 bases). The CDR3 runs 14 residues. Germline CDR1 is GTSNPN and CDR2 is SVGIG (reference sequence). Trimming took 4 bases from V and 2 from J, leaving 12 bases between them. The CDR3 region is CAWTLGGGNQPQHF. CDR3 in DNA: TGTGCCTGGACCTTGGGGGGGGGCAATCAGCCCCAGCATTTT.

V gene TRBV30 combines with J gene TRBJ2-7, with D possibly being TRBD2 (5 bases). The V and J ends lost 5 bases and 5 bases respectively, with 10 bases between them. From germline, CDR1 is GTSNPN and CDR2 SVGIG (reference sequence). There are 11 residues in the CDR3. This CDR3 reads CAWGRPHEQYF. The CDR3 nucleotides read TGTGCCTGGGGGAGACCCCACGAGCAGTACTTC.

The CDR3 sequence: CASSALSLEQFF. The DNA of the CDR3 is TGTGCCAGCAGCGCTCTGAGCCTTGAGCAGTTCTTC. V gene TRBV9 combines with J gene TRBJ2-1; D is uncertain. The CDR3 has 12 amino acids. The germline gives CDR1 SGDLS, CDR2 YYNGEE. Trimming shortened V by 3 bases and J by 9 bases, and 10 bases separated the two germline ends.

The V and J genes are TRBV27 and TRBJ2-7; 11 nucleotides match TRBD2. Germline loops: CDR1 MNHEY, CDR2 SMNVEV (reference sequence). V shed 5 bases and J 2 bases; nucleotides not matched to a gene: 8. This CDR3 is 16 amino acids long. CDR3 sequence reads: CASSPKGLAVTYEQYF. CDR3 in DNA: TGTGCCAGCAGTCCCAAGGGACTAGCGGTAACCTACGAGCAGTACTTC.

This chain connects TRBV19 to TRBJ2-5; 9 bases agree with TRBD1. J gave up 5 bases and V 1 base, and 5 bases lay outside the gene matches. This CDR3 has 15 residues. The germline CDR1 and CDR2 sequences are LNHDA and SQIVND (reference sequence). The CDR3 DNA sequence: TGTGCCAGTAGTATAGGTACAGGGGGCCTTGAGACCCAGTACTTC. Amino acids: CASSIGTGGLETQYF. The variable domain in full, completed from reference TRBV19 and TRBJ2-5, reads DGGITQSPKYLFRKEGQNVTLSCEQNLNHDAMYWYRQDPGQGLRLIYYSQIVNDFQKGDIAEGYSVSREKKESFPLTVTSAQKNPTAFYLCASSIGTGGLETQYFGPGTRLLVL.

The V gene is TRBV11-1, the J gene TRBJ2-2; unclear D gene. The CDR3 totals 13 residues. Germline CDR1 and CDR2: SGHAT and FQDESV (reference sequence). The ends were cut back, 3 bases at V and 5 bases at J, with 7 bases in the middle. DNA of the CDR3: TGTGCCAGCAGCTTTCCCGGGACCGGGGAGCTGTTTTTT. Translating gives CASSFPGTGELFF. The full variable domain, rest sourced from reference TRBV11-1 and TRBJ2-2, is EAEVAQSPRYKITEKSQAVAFWCDPISGHATLYWYRQILGQGPELLVQFQDESVVDDSQLPKDRFSAERLKGVDSTLKIQPAELGDSAMYLCASSFPGTGELFFGEGSRLTVL.

The V call is TRBV28, the J call TRBJ1-2; 9 nucleotides align to TRBD1. This CDR3 contains 15 residues. Per the germline V gene, CDR1 is MDHEN and CDR2 is SYDVKM. Trimming cost V 5 bases and J 8 bases; bases outside gene matches: 12. The DNA of the CDR3 is TGTGCCAGCAGTGACCATGGGACAGGGAACGAAGGCTACACCTTC. It is translated as CASSDHGTGNEGYTF.

This sequence joins TRBV19 and TRBJ2-2, with 7 bases lining up with TRBD2. CDR3 length: 14 residues. V trimming: 1 base; J trimming: 4 bases; junction bases outside the gene matches: 0. Germline-derived CDR1 and CDR2 are LNHDA and SQIVND (reference sequence). Written as DNA, the CDR3 is TGTGCCAGTAGTATAGGGACTAGCACCGGGGAGCTGTTTTTT. It specifies CASSIGTSTGELFF.

The rearrangement links TRBV2 to TRBJ2-3, with D perhaps matching TRBD1 (6 bases). Trimming took 5 bases from V and 4 from J, leaving 19 bases between them. Looked up from germline, CDR1 is SNHLY and CDR2 is FYNNEI. CDR3 length: 16 residues. The CDR3 loop reads CASSRIRQEIPDTQYF. In nucleotides, the CDR3 is TGTGCCAGCAGTAGGATTAGACAGGAGATTCCAGATACGCAGTATTTT.

The V and J genes are TRBV27 and TRBJ1-1, with D possibly matching TRBD1 (5 bases). This CDR3 is built from 14 residues. The V and J ends lost 7 bases and 7 bases respectively, with 19 bases between them. CDR1 is MNHEY and CDR2 is SMNVEV in the germline V gene (reference sequence). The CDR3 protein is CASKVFSGGFEAFF. DNA of the CDR3: TGTGCCAGCAAGGTATTTTCGGGGGGGTTTGAAGCTTTCTTT.

J is TRBJ2-1 and V is TRBV19, with 8 positions matching TRBD1. The germline V gene has CDR1 LNHDA and CDR2 SQIVND (reference sequence). This CDR3 has 13 amino acids. The ends lost 6 bases at V and 4 bases at J; junction bases unmatched: 2. CDR3: CASSRGLYNEQFF. CDR3 sequence (DNA): TGTGCCAGTAGCAGGGGGCTTTACAATGAGCAGTTCTTC.

The chain links TRBV5-1 to TRBJ1-5; D not certain. This CDR3 is built from 15 residues. V was shortened by 4 bases and J by 1 base, with 12 bases between the two germline ends. CDR1 is SGHRS, CDR2 YFSETQ, per germline. As DNA, the CDR3 is TGCGCCAGCAGCCTGGGGTCGGGGAGCAATCAGCCCCAGCATTTT. This encodes CASSLGSGSNQPQHF.

The V gene is TRBV7-8, the J gene TRBJ2-1, with D perhaps matching TRBD2 (6 bases). CDR1 SGHVS and CDR2 FQNEAQ come from the germline V gene. The CDR3 length is 14 residues. V was shortened by 5 bases and J by 6 bases, with 14 bases between the two germline ends. Here the CDR3 reads CASSHRIGGNEQFF. The CDR3, as DNA: TGTGCCAGCAGCCACAGGATCGGGGGCAATGAGCAGTTCTTC. Using reference TRBV7-8 and TRBJ2-1 for the parts outside the CDR3, the full variable domain is GAGVSQSPRYKVAKRGQDVALRCDPISGHVSLFWYQQALGQGPEFLTYFQNEAQLDKSGLPSDRFFAERPEGSVSTLKIQRTQQEDSAVYLCASSHRIGGNEQFFGPGTRLTVL.

The chain employs TRBV27 and TRBJ1-1; a weak D match, TRBD1 (6 bases). This CDR3 has 14 residues. CDR1 is MNHEY and CDR2 is SMNVEV in the germline V gene (reference sequence). V lost 2 bases and J lost 2, with 9 bases in between. In DNA form, the CDR3 reads TGTGCCAGCAGTTTAAGCAGGGGCAACACTGAAGCTTTCTTT. It is translated as CASSLSRGNTEAFF.

This clone was seen just once. The V and J genes are TRBV6-1 and TRBJ1-5; 8 bases map to TRBD1. This CDR3 has 14 amino acids. The V gene end was trimmed by 2 bases and the J gene end by 6 bases; junction bases not matched to a gene: 3. CDR1 and CDR2 (germline): MNHNS, SASEGT. Here the CDR3 reads CASSERTGRQPQHF. The DNA of the CDR3 is TGTGCCAGCAGTGAACGGACAGGGCGTCAGCCCCAGCATTTT.

This chain joins TRBV7-9 and TRBJ1-2, with D maybe TRBD1 (5 bases). This CDR3 has 16 residues. CDR1 is SEHNR and CDR2 is FQNEAQ in the germline V gene (reference sequence). The germline V and J ends were trimmed by 6 bases and 8 bases, with 25 bases remaining between them. The CDR3 here is CASSPPVQVSAGGYTF. The CDR3 DNA reads as TGTGCCAGCAGTCCACCGGTACAGGTTTCCGCGGGGGGCTACACCTTC.

This clone occurred a few times. The V gene is TRBV2, the J gene TRBJ1-6, with 8 bases identical to TRBD1. Looked up from germline, CDR1 is SNHLY and CDR2 is FYNNEI. The CDR3 has 14 residues. J gave up 7 bases and V 8 bases, and 7 bases lay outside the gene matches. CDR3 DNA: TGTGCCAGCTGGGGGACAGGTGGGAATTCACCCCTCCACTTT. It yields the protein CASWGTGGNSPLHF.

The chain combines TRBV5-8 with TRBJ1-5; D is possibly TRBD1 (5 bases). CDR1 is SGHTS, CDR2 YDEGEE, per germline. Between the trimmed V and J ends, which lost 4 bases and 13 bases, there was a span of 21 bases. The CDR3 has 14 residues. The CDR3 region is CASSVGGPGTSQHF. DNA for the CDR3: TGTGCCAGCAGCGTTGGAGGGCCCGGGACCTCTCAGCATTTT.

The V gene is TRBV5-1, the J gene TRBJ2-5; D is perhaps TRBD2 (6 bases). Germline loops: CDR1 SGHRS, CDR2 YFSETQ. V was shortened by 1 base and J by 8 bases, with 18 bases between the two germline ends. The CDR3 length is 15 residues. DNA for the CDR3: TGCGCCAGCAGCTTGTTGAGGAGGGACGGACCTACCCAGTACTTC. It translates to CASSLLRRDGPTQYF.

The rearrangement links TRBV18 to TRBJ2-1, with TRBD1 matching 8 bases. The CDR3 loop spans 15 amino acids. Germline CDR1 KGHSH, CDR2 LQKENI. V lost 3 bases, J lost 1 base, and 2 bases stayed unmatched. The CDR3 DNA follows: TGTGCCAGCTCACCCCGGACAGGGTCCTACAATGAGCAGTTCTTC. It yields the protein CASSPRTGSYNEQFF. The variable domain in full, with the rest retrieved from reference TRBV18 and TRBJ2-1, is NAGVMQNPRHLVRRRGQEARLRCSPMKGHSHVYWYRQLPEEGLKFMVYLQKENIIDESGMPKERFSAEFPKEGPSILRIQQVVRGDSAAYFCASSPRTGSYNEQFFGPGTRLTVL.

The V call is TRBV28, the J call TRBJ1-2; D unresolved. Looked up from germline, CDR1 is MDHEN and CDR2 is SYDVKM. CDR3 size: 14 residues. V dropped 2 bases and J dropped 0 bases, with 7 bases sitting between them. The CDR3 bases are TGTGCCAGCAGTTTAGGAGCTTCTAACTATGGCTACACCTTC. Translated, it gives CASSLGASNYGYTF.

The chain uses TRBV29-1 and TRBJ1-2, with a weak D call TRBD1 (6 bases). Germline CDR1 SQVTM, CDR2 ANQGSEA. The CDR3 is 14 residues long. Deletions cut 6 bases from V and 7 bases from J, with 21 bases between. The CDR3 reads CSVMYRAAVVGYTF. The CDR3, as DNA: TGCAGCGTGATGTACAGGGCCGCAGTAGTTGGCTACACCTTC.

The chain combines TRBV7-2 with TRBJ1-4; D might be TRBD1 (5 bases). The CDR3 consists of 16 residues. Germline values: CDR1 SGHTA, CDR2 FQGNSA. V was clipped by 5 bases and J by 3 bases, with 16 bases between them. CDR3 sequence: CASSIPRGRSNEKLFF. CDR3 nucleotides: TGTGCCAGCAGCATCCCGCGGGGACGCTCTAATGAAAAACTGTTTTTT.

The CDR3 sequence is CASRALQGAGPQHF. The CDR3 DNA reads as TGTGCCAGCAGAGCCTTACAGGGGGCTGGGCCCCAGCATTTT. This chain links TRBV2 with TRBJ1-5, with 9 nucleotides matching TRBD1. The CDR3 extends over 14 amino acids. Germline assignment: CDR1 SNHLY and CDR2 FYNNEI. J was trimmed by 9 bases and V by 6 bases; bases with no gene match: 9.

This clone was picked up one time. J is TRBJ1-1 and V is TRBV10-3, with 10 bases identical to TRBD1. This CDR3 comprises 14 residues. From germline, CDR1 is ENHRY and CDR2 SYGVKD. V lost 6 bases and J lost 4; bases outside the gene matches: 5. CDR3 coding DNA: TGTGCCATCAGAGACAGGGGGCGAGGCACTGAAGCTTTCTTT. It codes for CAIRDRGRGTEAFF.

The V call is TRBV6-6, the J call TRBJ2-7; 7 bases fit TRBD2. This CDR3 is built from 15 residues. From germline, CDR1 is MNHNY and CDR2 SVGAGI (reference sequence). Trimming cost V 0 bases and J 4 bases; bases outside gene matches: 6. The CDR3 reads CASSYSTREGYEQYF. For the CDR3, the DNA is TGTGCCAGCAGTTACTCGACCAGGGAGGGATACGAGCAGTACTTC.